This T cell receptor (beta chain) comes out of a study of identical twins. The ends lost 3 bases at V and 0 bases at J; junction bases unmatched: 5. This CDR3 comprises 16 residues. On this clonotype itself: The antigen is unknown.

TCRdb re-called the 5' RACE reads with MiXCR, one entry per CDR3 protein. Among about 530,000 distinct CDR3 sequences listed, 20% to 25% were seen once. Broader study findings: Abundant beta clonotypes from cord blood had fewer insertions, unlike memory repertoires, which showed none. Researchers reported weaker excess twin sharing in beta out-of-frame sequences.

Another study also made use of these data, one on yellow fever vaccine responses in identical twins. This second study says: Vaccine T cell responses of twins reportedly seemed partly convergent and partly personalized.

The source material was CD4+ T cells sorted from blood. J is TRBJ2-7 and V is TRBV12-3 or TRBV12-4; 10 bases agree with TRBD2. The receptor comes from a woman aged 18 to 35 in good health. The DNA of the CDR3 is TGTGCCAGCAGTTTGACTAGCGGGCACCGCTCCTACGAGCAGTACTTC. It encodes CASSLTSGHRSYEQYF.